This TCR beta chain is drawn from a study of T cells in Graves' hyperthyroidism and ophthalmopathy. Study-wide results and caveats: Blood samples included most of the expanded thyroid clonotypes exceeding 0.001.

The ends lost 5 bases at V and 0 bases at J; junction bases unmatched: 16. Germline V gene lookup returns CDR1 SEHNR and CDR2 FQNEAQ (reference sequence). The CDR3 length is 20 residues. This clonotype was recorded at least ten times. Its cognate antigen is unknown. Researchers barred patients who had uncontrolled infection, other autoimmune disease, pregnancy or lactation. RNA transcripts yielded amplified TCR beta CDR3 regions. HTBI primers were used for first-round RT-PCR of the TCR CDR3. Via MiXCR, TCRdb re-called the multiplex PCR reads, giving one row per CDR3 protein. The table lists around 600,000 distinct CDR3 sequences, approximately 15% of them singletons.

Specimen: blood. The clonotype originates from a woman younger than 30 with Graves' ophthalmopathy. This chain joins TRBV7-9 and TRBJ2-7, with 13 bases fitting TRBD2. The CDR3 DNA reads as TGTGCCAGCAGCCACCGATCCGGTTGGAGGACTAGCGGGAGCTCCTACGAGCAGTACTTC. It specifies CASSHRSGWRTSGSSYEQYF.